The table lists the clone carrying this T cell receptor (beta chain) with a few counts. Its antigen is unknown. The data were obtained in a study of T cells after yellow fever vaccination. Whole-study context: Preparation of fractions with low cell numbers was performed using SMART-Seq v4 Ultra Low Input. Study-wide results and limits: Booster samples showed a return of most primary-vaccination clones (roughly 95% CD4, 88% CD8).

The CDR3 has 15 amino acids. Per the germline V gene, CDR1 is SGHDN and CDR2 is FVKESK. The V segment lost 4 bases and the J segment 4 bases; nucleotides outside the gene matches: 4. Universal primer sites and UMIs were introduced during 5'RACE template-switching synthesis of TCR cDNA. One entry per CDR3 protein results from TCRdb running MiXCR on the 5' RACE reads. This sample has 200,000 to 300,000 distinct CDR3 sequences, with roughly 13% found just once. The sequence came from a young man who received the YFV17D yellow fever vaccine. This chain connects TRBV14 to TRBJ2-5, with TRBD1 matching over 12 bases. The specimen was CD4+ T cells sorted from PBMCs, collected 45 days after the yellow fever booster vaccination. CDR3 in amino acids: CASSRDRGLGETQYF. DNA for the CDR3: TGTGCCAGCAGCCGGGACAGGGGGCTCGGAGAGACCCAGTACTTC.